This TCR beta chain was captured by sequencing in a study of T cell responses to AZD1222 COVID-19 vaccine. Produced via immunoSEQ multiplex PCR; TCRdb's table is partial and in-frame only. The sample shows about 110,000 clones, around 84% of them seen only once. Trimming shortened V by 2 bases and J by 3 bases, and 11 bases separated the two germline ends. Germline CDR1 reads GTSNPN; CDR2 reads SVGIG (reference sequence). The CDR3 length is 13 residues. The rearrangement joins TRBV30 to TRBJ2-7, with D maybe TRBD2 (5 bases). Source: peripheral blood, taken on day 0 of AZD1222 vaccination. This sequence originates from an adult in good health. CDR3 in amino acids: CAWSRDVVYEQYF. The DNA for the CDR3 is TGTGCCTGGAGTCGGGATGTTGTCTACGAGCAGTACTTC.